The 20 T cell receptor beta chains below come from one sample, sequenced in a study of T cell repertoires in cytomegalovirus infection. Using its own MiXCR run on the reads, TCRdb lists one record per CDR3 protein. The sample gives about 530,000 distinct CDR3 sequences, more than 20% of which show up once; around 13% is in the top ten. Sequencing was performed on PBMCs. The source of these receptors is a human donor in good health (CMV status not recorded). Some clones in this sample may be carry-over from other donors' samples.

This clonotype has just a few counts. The rearrangement links TRBV19 to TRBJ2-1; no clear D gene. The CDR3 runs to 14 residues. The ends were cut back, 6 bases at V and 0 bases at J, with 9 bases in the middle. From germline, CDR1 is LNHDA and CDR2 SQIVND (reference sequence). The CDR3 reads CASSQTGSYNEQFF. The CDR3 DNA is TGTGCCAGTAGCCAGACGGGCTCCTACAATGAGCAGTTCTTC.

Only a few counts were recorded for this clonotype. This rearrangement joins TRBV19 to TRBJ2-1; D possibly corresponds to TRBD2 (6 bases). Trimming took off 6 bases at V and 10 bases at J, with 16 bases between the two ends. The CDR3 is made up of 13 amino acids. From germline, CDR1 is LNHDA and CDR2 SQIVND (reference sequence). CDR3 sequence (DNA): TGTGCCAGTAGCCTAACTAGCCCTCAGGAGCAGTTCTTC. Translation gives CASSLTSPQEQFF.

The CDR3 loop is CASSPGSGRAGNEQFF. DNA for the CDR3: TGTGCCAGCAGTCCAGGTAGCGGGAGGGCCGGCAATGAGCAGTTCTTC. The J gene is TRBJ2-1, the V gene TRBV12-3 or TRBV12-4; 11 nucleotides match TRBD2. Unmatched junction bases numbered 9, after V lost 5 bases and J lost 6 bases. CDR3 length equals 16 residues.

This chain uses TRBV27 with TRBJ2-3, with 9 bases that match TRBD2. CDR1 and CDR2 from the germline V gene are MNHEY and SMNVEV (reference sequence). This CDR3 spans 16 amino acids. Unmatched junction bases numbered 7, after V lost 6 bases and J lost 0 bases. The CDR3 spells CASRRTSASSTDTQYF. The CDR3 nucleotides are TGTGCCAGCAGACGGACTAGCGCTTCTAGCACAGATACGCAGTATTTT.

This sequence joins TRBV14 and TRBJ2-2; no firm D call. V lost 4 bases and J lost 7, with 19 bases in between. Looked up from germline, CDR1 is SGHDN and CDR2 is FVKESK. The CDR3 spans 16 residues. The CDR3: CASSPGRASRRGELFF. CDR3 nucleotides: TGTGCCAGCAGCCCTGGCCGGGCTAGTAGGCGCGGGGAGCTGTTTTTT.

This clonotype was observed a few times. The genes are TRBV12-3 or TRBV12-4 and TRBJ2-7; D is possibly TRBD1 (6 bases). V lost 0 bases and J 7 bases, leaving 22 bases between the germline ends. The CDR3 has 17 residues. The CDR3, as DNA: TGTGCCAGCAGTTTAGCGATGACAGGTCAGCTGTGGAGGGAGCAGTACTTC. Translation gives CASSLAMTGQLWREQYF.

This clonotype was recorded many times. The chain joins TRBV7-2 to TRBJ1-1, with TRBD1 as a possible D gene (5 bases). Germline V gene lookup returns CDR1 SGHTA and CDR2 FQGNSA. The CDR3 spans 15 residues. With 5 bases removed from V and 1 base from J, the gap between germline ends came to 14 bases. In nucleotides, the CDR3 is TGTGCCAGCAGCCAGGATAGGGGAACGAACACTGAAGCTTTCTTT. It translates to CASSQDRGTNTEAFF.

This clonotype has a handful of counts. The rearrangement uses TRBV4-1 and TRBJ2-7; no definite D call. V lost 3 bases and J 0 bases, leaving 12 bases between the germline ends. CDR3 length equals 15 residues. Germline CDR1 reads MGHRA; CDR2 reads YSYEKL. Here the CDR3 DNA reads TGCGCCAGCAGCCACGATGAACGGAGCTCCTACGAGCAGTACTTC. This encodes CASSHDERSSYEQYF.

This clonotype was seen only a few times. V is TRBV7-7 and J is TRBJ2-2, with TRBD2 matching over 13 bases. Per germline, CDR1 SSHAT and CDR2 FNYEAQ (reference sequence). There are 14 residues in the CDR3. After removal of 8 bases from V and 5 bases from J, the junction contained 2 bases not matched to a gene. The CDR3 DNA reads as TGTGCCAGCGGGACTAGCGGGATTACCGGGGAGCTGTTTTTT. Translated: CASGTSGITGELFF.

CDR3 in amino acids: CSARDAGDQETQYF. The CDR3 nucleotides read TGCAGTGCTAGAGATGCGGGGGACCAAGAGACCCAGTACTTC. The V and J genes are TRBV20-1 and TRBJ2-5; TRBD2 aligns across 7 bases. Germline CDR1 and CDR2: DFQATT and SNEGSKA (reference sequence). The CDR3 consists of 14 residues. V lost 0 bases, J lost 0 bases, and 1 base stayed unmatched.

This clonotype was seen at least ten times. V usage is TRBV7-2 and J usage is TRBJ2-1, with 12 bases lining up with TRBD2. The CDR3 has 18 residues. Germline V gene sequence: CDR1 SGHTA, CDR2 FQGNSA. J gave up 12 bases and V 0 bases, and 15 bases lay outside the gene matches. The CDR3 DNA follows: TGTGCCAGCAGCTTAGCCCCCGGGACTAGCGGGTCGGGAATGAGGCAGTTCTTC. Protein: CASSLAPGTSGSGMRQFF.

This clonotype turned up a few times. This chain uses TRBV7-9 with TRBJ2-3, with D tentatively TRBD1 or TRBD2 (5 bases each). CDR1 SEHNR and CDR2 FQNEAQ come from the germline V gene (reference sequence). Trimming removed 5 bases at V and 2 bases at J, with 20 bases between. The CDR3 covers 17 residues. The CDR3 loop is CASSRRPDGALTDTQYF. CDR3 nucleotide sequence: TGTGCCAGCAGCCGACGTCCGGACGGGGCGCTCACAGATACGCAGTATTTT. Full variable domain (remainder filled in from reference TRBV7-9 and TRBJ2-3): DTGVSQNPRHKITKRGQNVTFRCDPISEHNRLYWYRQTLGQGPEFLTYFQNEAQLEKSRLLSDRFSAERPKGSFSTLEIQRTEQGDSAMYLCASSRRPDGALTDTQYFGPGTRLTVL.

The table lists this clonotype with a few counts. This sequence joins TRBV20-1 and TRBJ2-7, with TRBD2 identical over 8 bases. Germline trimming cut 0 bases from V and 2 bases from J; bases unmatched to any gene: 0. In germline, CDR1 is DFQATT, CDR2 SNEGSKA (reference sequence). CDR3 length: 13 amino acids. The CDR3 sequence: CSARDGRAYEQYF. CDR3 bases: TGCAGTGCTAGAGACGGGAGGGCCTACGAGCAGTACTTC.

The chain carries TRBV29-1 and TRBJ2-7, with D perhaps TRBD1 or TRBD2 (6 bases each). Germline V gives CDR1 SQVTM, CDR2 ANQGSEA. V was pared by 4 bases and J by 7 bases, with 20 bases between. The CDR3 has 14 residues. DNA of the CDR3: TGCAGCGTTGGACCACTTCGGGGGCAAGAGGAGCAGTACTTC. Its protein product is CSVGPLRGQEEQYF.

This chain joins TRBV6-2 or TRBV6-3 and TRBJ2-1, with D possibly TRBD2 on 6 matching bases. Trimming pared 6 bases from V and 0 bases from J, leaving 18 bases between. Germline V lookup: CDR1 MNHEY, CDR2 SVGEGT. The CDR3 has 17 residues. CDR3 coding DNA: TGTGCCAGCAGGACCCGGGACTCACGAAGCTCCTACAATGAGCAGTTCTTC. Encoded protein: CASRTRDSRSSYNEQFF.

This chain links TRBV20-1 with TRBJ2-5; 7 bases match TRBD2. This CDR3 region has 16 residues. Germline V CDR1 and CDR2: DFQATT, SNEGSKA (reference sequence). With 0 bases clipped from V and 0 bases from J, the junction kept 7 bases outside the gene matches. Written as DNA, the CDR3 is TGCAGTGCTAGAGATCCAAGCGGGGCGTACCAAGAGACCCAGTACTTC. Translation: CSARDPSGAYQETQYF.

This clonotype showed up just a few times. The chain has TRBV11-3 and TRBJ2-1, with a possible D match to TRBD1 (5 bases). This CDR3 contains 16 residues. Trimming took 8 bases from V and 0 from J, leaving 17 bases between them. CDR1 and CDR2 (germline): SGHNT, YENEEA. The chain's CDR3 is CASLGADHSSYNEQFF. In nucleotides, the CDR3 is TGTGCCAGCCTTGGGGCGGATCATAGCTCCTACAATGAGCAGTTCTTC. Combining the CDR3 with reference TRBV11-3 and TRBJ2-1 gives the whole variable domain EAGVVQSPRYKIIEKKQPVAFWCNPISGHNTLYWYLQNLGQGPELLIRYENEEAVDDSQLPKDRFSAERLKGVDSTLKIQPAELGDSAVYLCASLGADHSSYNEQFFGPGTRLTVL.

Comment on this clonotype: At one boundary the junction diverges from the germline segment, which might be a read error. The V call is TRBV7-2, the J call TRBJ1-3; TRBD1 might be the D (5 bases). The CDR3 contains 14 residues. The germline V gene has CDR1 SGHTA and CDR2 FQGNSA. The CDR3: CASSLDPLPGTENF. CDR3 DNA sequence: TGTGCCAGCAGCTTGGACCCTCTGCCCGGGACGGAGAATTTT.

This chain links TRBV27 with TRBJ2-5; a possible D gene is TRBD2 (6 bases). The CDR3 has 14 residues. CDR1 and CDR2 from the germline V gene are MNHEY and SMNVEV (reference sequence). V lost 1 base to trimming and J lost 5 bases, with 11 bases between them. In nucleotides, the CDR3 is TGTGCCAGCAGTTTATTCGGGAGTGGGGAGACCCAGTACTTC. This gives the protein CASSLFGSGETQYF.

This clonotype has just a few counts. The chain employs TRBV4-2 and TRBJ1-5, with D perhaps matching TRBD1 (5 bases). V lost 4 bases, J lost 3 bases, and 13 bases lay in between. Germline V gene data show CDR1 as LGHNA and CDR2 as YNFKEQ. The CDR3 has 15 amino acids. Here the CDR3 DNA reads TGTGCCAGCAGCCTCGAGTCAGGGACCAATCAGCCCCAGCATTTT. Amino acid sequence: CASSLESGTNQPQHF.